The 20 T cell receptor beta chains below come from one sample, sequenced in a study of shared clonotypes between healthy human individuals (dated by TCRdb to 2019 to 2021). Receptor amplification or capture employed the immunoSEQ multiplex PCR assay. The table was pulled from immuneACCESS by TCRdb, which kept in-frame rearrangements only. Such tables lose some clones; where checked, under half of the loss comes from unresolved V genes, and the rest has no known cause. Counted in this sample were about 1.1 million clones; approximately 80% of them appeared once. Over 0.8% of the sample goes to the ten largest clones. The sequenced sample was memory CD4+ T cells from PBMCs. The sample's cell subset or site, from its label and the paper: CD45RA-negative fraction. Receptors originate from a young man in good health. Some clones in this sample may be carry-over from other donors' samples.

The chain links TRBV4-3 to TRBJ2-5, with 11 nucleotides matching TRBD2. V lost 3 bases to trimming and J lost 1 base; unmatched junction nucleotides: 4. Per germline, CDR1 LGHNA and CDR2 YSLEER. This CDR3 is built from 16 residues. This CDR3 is CASSQSGTSGQETQYF. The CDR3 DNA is TGCGCCAGCAGCCAGTCCGGGACTAGCGGCCAAGAGACCCAGTACTTC.

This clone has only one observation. The CDR3 sequence is CASSTGTGIEYGYTF. The CDR3 region has the DNA TGTGCCAGCTCAACCGGGACAGGGATTGAATATGGCTACACCTTC. The chain employs TRBV18 and TRBJ1-2, with TRBD1 identical over 9 bases. Germline V gene data show CDR1 as KGHSH and CDR2 as LQKENI. J lost 5 bases, V lost 5 bases, and 9 bases had no gene match. The CDR3 totals 15 residues.

Written as DNA, the CDR3 is TGCGCCAGCAGTTCAACAGGGCACTCAGCTAACTATGGCTACACCTTC. Translating it yields CASSSTGHSANYGYTF. The chain links TRBV5-1 to TRBJ1-2; a weak D match, TRBD1 (6 bases). The CDR3 covers 16 residues. Trimming left V 5 bases short and J 0 bases short, with 17 bases between. Germline lookup yields CDR1 SGHRS and CDR2 YFSETQ.

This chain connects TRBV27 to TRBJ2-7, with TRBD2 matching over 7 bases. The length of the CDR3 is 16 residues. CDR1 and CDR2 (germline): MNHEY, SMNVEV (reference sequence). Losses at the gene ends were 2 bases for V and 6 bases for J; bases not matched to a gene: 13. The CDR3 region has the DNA TGTGCCAGCAGTTTAACGTTTTCTAGCGGTAAAACCGAGCAGTACTTC. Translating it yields CASSLTFSSGKTEQYF.

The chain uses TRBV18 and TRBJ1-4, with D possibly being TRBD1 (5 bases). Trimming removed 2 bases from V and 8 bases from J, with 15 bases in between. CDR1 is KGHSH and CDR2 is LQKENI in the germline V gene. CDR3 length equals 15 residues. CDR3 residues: CASSPWGDLREKLFF. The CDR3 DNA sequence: TGTGCCAGCTCACCATGGGGCGATCTGAGGGAAAAACTGTTTTTT.

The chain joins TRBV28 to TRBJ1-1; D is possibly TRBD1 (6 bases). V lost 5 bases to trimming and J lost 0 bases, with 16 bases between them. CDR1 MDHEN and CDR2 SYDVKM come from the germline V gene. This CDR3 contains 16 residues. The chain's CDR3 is CASSTAGGLMNTEAFF. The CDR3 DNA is TGTGCCAGCAGTACCGCGGGGGGGCTCATGAACACTGAAGCTTTCTTT.

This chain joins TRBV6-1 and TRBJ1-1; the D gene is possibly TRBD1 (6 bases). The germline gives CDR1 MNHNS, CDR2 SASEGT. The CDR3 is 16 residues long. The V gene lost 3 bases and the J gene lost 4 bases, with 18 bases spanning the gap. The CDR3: CASSDSAGAWLTEAFF. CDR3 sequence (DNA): TGTGCCAGCAGTGATTCGGCAGGGGCCTGGCTCACTGAAGCTTTCTTT.

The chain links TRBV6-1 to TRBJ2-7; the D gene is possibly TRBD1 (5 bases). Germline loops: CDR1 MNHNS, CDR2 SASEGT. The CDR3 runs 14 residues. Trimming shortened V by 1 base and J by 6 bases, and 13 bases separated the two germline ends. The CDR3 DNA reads TGTGCCAGCAGTGAAGGGTTAGGTAGGGGCGAGCAGTACTTC. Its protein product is CASSEGLGRGEQYF.

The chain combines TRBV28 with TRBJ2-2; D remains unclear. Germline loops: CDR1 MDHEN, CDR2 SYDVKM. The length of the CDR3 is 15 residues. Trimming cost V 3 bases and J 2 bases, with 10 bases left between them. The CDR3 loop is CASSFGGANTGELFF. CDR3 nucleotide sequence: TGTGCCAGCAGTTTTGGCGGAGCCAACACCGGGGAGCTGTTTTTT. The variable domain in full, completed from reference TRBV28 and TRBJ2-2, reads DVKVTQSSRYLVKRTGEKVFLECVQDMDHENMFWYRQDPGLGLRLIYFSYDVKMKEKGDIPEGYSVSREKKERFSLILESASTNQTSMYLCASSFGGANTGELFFGEGSRLTVL.

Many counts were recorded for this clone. In nucleotides, the CDR3 is TGTGCCAGCAGTTTAAAAATACTAGCGGGAGGGAGGAATGAGCAGTTCTTC. It encodes CASSLKILAGGRNEQFF. The V and J genes are TRBV28 and TRBJ2-1; 13 bases match TRBD2. V trimming: 2 bases; J trimming: 7 bases; junction bases outside the gene matches: 8. CDR1 and CDR2 from the germline V gene are MDHEN and SYDVKM. The CDR3 spans 17 residues.

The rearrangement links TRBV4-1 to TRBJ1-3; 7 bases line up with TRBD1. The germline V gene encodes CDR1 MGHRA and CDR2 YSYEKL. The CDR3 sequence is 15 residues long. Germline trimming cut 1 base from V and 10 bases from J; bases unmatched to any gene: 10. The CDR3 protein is CASSQVVGTAGTIYF. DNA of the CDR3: TGCGCCAGCAGCCAAGTCGTGGGGACAGCCGGGACCATATATTTT.

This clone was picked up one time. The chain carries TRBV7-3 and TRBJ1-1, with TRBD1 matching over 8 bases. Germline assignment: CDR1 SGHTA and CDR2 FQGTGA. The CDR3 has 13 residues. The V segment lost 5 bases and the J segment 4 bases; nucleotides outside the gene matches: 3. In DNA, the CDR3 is TGTGCCAGCAGCCTCGGACAGGGCACTGAAGCTTTCTTT. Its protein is CASSLGQGTEAFF.

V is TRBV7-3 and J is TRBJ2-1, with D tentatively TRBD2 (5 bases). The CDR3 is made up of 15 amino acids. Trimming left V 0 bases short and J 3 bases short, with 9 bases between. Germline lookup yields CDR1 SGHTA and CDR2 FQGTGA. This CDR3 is CASSLTGEGYNEQFF. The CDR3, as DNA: TGTGCCAGCAGCTTAACTGGTGAGGGCTACAATGAGCAGTTCTTC.

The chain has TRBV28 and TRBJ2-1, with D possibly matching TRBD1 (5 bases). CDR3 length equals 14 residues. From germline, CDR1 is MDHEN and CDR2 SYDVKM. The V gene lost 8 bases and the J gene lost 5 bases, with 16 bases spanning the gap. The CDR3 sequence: CASVEGAANNEQFF. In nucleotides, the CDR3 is TGTGCCAGCGTCGAAGGGGCAGCAAACAATGAGCAGTTCTTC.

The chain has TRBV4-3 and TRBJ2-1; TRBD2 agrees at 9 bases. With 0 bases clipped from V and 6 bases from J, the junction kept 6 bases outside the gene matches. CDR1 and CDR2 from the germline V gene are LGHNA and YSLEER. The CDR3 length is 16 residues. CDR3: CASSQDLLAGSNEQFF. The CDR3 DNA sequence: TGCGCCAGCAGCCAAGATCTTCTAGCGGGATCCAATGAGCAGTTCTTC.

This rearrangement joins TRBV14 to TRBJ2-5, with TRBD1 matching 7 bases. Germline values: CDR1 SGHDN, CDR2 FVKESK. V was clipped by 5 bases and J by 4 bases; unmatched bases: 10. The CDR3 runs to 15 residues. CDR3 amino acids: CASSAGTVPGETQYF. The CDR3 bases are TGTGCCAGCAGCGCCGGGACAGTCCCTGGAGAGACCCAGTACTTC.

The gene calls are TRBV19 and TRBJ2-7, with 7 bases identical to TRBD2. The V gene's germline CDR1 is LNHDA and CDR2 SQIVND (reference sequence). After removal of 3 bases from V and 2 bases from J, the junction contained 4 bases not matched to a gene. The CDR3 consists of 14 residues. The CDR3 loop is CASSIAGVPYEQYF. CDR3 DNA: TGTGCCAGTAGTATCGCGGGAGTCCCCTACGAGCAGTACTTC.

The CDR3, as DNA: TGTGCCAGCAGCCCCCCTCCCGGGGGGGCCGGGGAGCTGTTTTTT. Amino acid sequence: CASSPPPGGAGELFF. The V gene is TRBV5-4, the J gene TRBJ2-2; TRBD2 aligns across 8 bases. J lost 6 bases, V lost 4 bases, and 8 bases had no gene match. CDR3 length: 15 residues. From germline, CDR1 is SGHNT and CDR2 YYREEE (reference sequence).

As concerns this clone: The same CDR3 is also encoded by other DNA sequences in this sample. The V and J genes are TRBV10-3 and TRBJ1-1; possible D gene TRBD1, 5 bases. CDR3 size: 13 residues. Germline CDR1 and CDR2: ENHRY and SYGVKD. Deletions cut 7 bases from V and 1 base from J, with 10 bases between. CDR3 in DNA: TGTGCCATCACCAGGGACGGGAACACTGAAGCTTTCTTT. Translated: CAITRDGNTEAFF.

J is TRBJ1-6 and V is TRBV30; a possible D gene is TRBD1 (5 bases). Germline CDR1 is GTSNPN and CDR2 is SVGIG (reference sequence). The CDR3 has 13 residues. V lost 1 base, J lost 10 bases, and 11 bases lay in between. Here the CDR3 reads CAWSARGGSPLHF. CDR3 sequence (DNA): TGTGCCTGGAGTGCCCGGGGCGGGTCACCCCTCCACTTT.